What follows are 27 T cell receptor beta chains derived from one specimen sequenced in a study of shared clonotypes between healthy human individuals. TCRdb keeps only in-frame clones here, not all; method: immunoSEQ multiplex PCR. The sample contains some 700,000 clones, about 92% of which appear only once. The specimen sequenced was memory CD8+ T cells from PBMCs. Subset indicated: CD45RO+ cells pooled with CCR7-negative TemRA cells. The origin of the receptors is a man aged 18 to 30 in good health. Some clones in this sample may be carry-over from other donors' samples.

The chain has TRBV5-1 and TRBJ2-7; D is unresolved. CDR1 and CDR2 from the germline V gene are SGHRS and YFSETQ. This CDR3 region has 16 residues. V was clipped by 4 bases and J by 0 bases, with 17 bases between them. DNA for the CDR3: TGCGCCAGCAGCAAAGGTCAGACGGACCCCTCCTACGAGCAGTACTTC. This gives the protein CASSKGQTDPSYEQYF.

The V and J genes are TRBV2 and TRBJ2-1; tentatively, D is TRBD1 (6 bases). V was pared by 6 bases and J by 3 bases, with 9 bases between. The CDR3 runs 13 residues. CDR1 and CDR2 (germline): SNHLY, FYNNEI. The CDR3 reads CASRDSLYNEQFF. As DNA, the CDR3 is TGTGCCAGCAGGGACAGTCTCTACAATGAGCAGTTCTTC.

A few counts support this clone. The V and J genes are TRBV6-5 and TRBJ1-5; D ambiguous. Per germline, CDR1 MNHEY and CDR2 SVGAGI. V was trimmed by 10 bases and J by 4 bases, leaving 17 bases between them. This CDR3 region has 14 residues. Here the CDR3 reads CANQLVIGNQPQHF. Written as DNA, the CDR3 is TGTGCCAACCAGTTAGTTATCGGTAATCAGCCCCAGCATTTT.

In nucleotides, the CDR3 is TGTGCCAGCTCACCACAAGGTAGGGTCTCCTCCTACGAGCAGTACTTC. Amino acid sequence: CASSPQGRVSSYEQYF. This chain connects TRBV18 to TRBJ2-7; D call uncertain. V dropped 1 base and J dropped 0 bases, with 13 bases sitting between them. This CDR3 is 16 amino acids long. Germline-derived CDR1 and CDR2 are KGHSH and LQKENI.

CDR3 region: CASSLLWLAGLHNEQFF. Written as DNA, the CDR3 is TGTGCCAGCAGTTTATTGTGGCTAGCGGGGCTACACAATGAGCAGTTCTTC. The V gene is TRBV27, the J gene TRBJ2-1, with 9 positions matching TRBD2. The ends lost 1 base at V and 5 bases at J; junction bases unmatched: 9. Germline V gene data show CDR1 as MNHEY and CDR2 as SMNVEV (reference sequence). The CDR3 has 17 residues.

This rearrangement joins TRBV4-1 to TRBJ1-2; perhaps TRBD1 as D (5 bases). CDR1 and CDR2 (germline): MGHRA, YSYEKL. Trimming cost V 3 bases and J 7 bases, with 12 bases left between them. CDR3 size: 13 residues. The CDR3 region is CASSQRQTGGYTF. DNA of the CDR3: TGCGCCAGCAGCCAGAGACAGACCGGTGGCTACACCTTC.

The V call is TRBV4-1, the J call TRBJ2-7; TRBD2 aligns across 8 bases. V trimming: 2 bases; J trimming: 4 bases; junction bases outside the gene matches: 19. This CDR3 spans 19 amino acids. Germline V CDR1 and CDR2: MGHRA, YSYEKL. Here the CDR3 reads CASSQIARAGGSGSYEQYF. As DNA, the CDR3 is TGCGCCAGCAGCCAAATAGCGCGGGCGGGAGGCTCAGGGTCTTACGAGCAGTACTTC.

The V and J genes are TRBV5-1 and TRBJ1-1; possible D gene TRBD1, 5 bases. Trimming took 0 bases from V and 3 from J, leaving 9 bases between them. This CDR3 has 14 residues. Germline CDR1 is SGHRS and CDR2 is YFSETQ. The DNA for the CDR3 is TGCGCCAGCAGCTTGGCGTTAGGGGACACTGAAGCTTTCTTT. It codes for CASSLALGDTEAFF.

J is TRBJ1-2 and V is TRBV7-9, with D possibly being TRBD1 (5 bases). The CDR3 is 12 amino acids. CDR1 SEHNR and CDR2 FQNEAQ come from the germline V gene (reference sequence). Trimming shortened V by 5 bases and J by 11 bases, and 15 bases separated the two germline ends. The CDR3 sequence is CASSPGSIGYTF. The CDR3 region has the DNA TGTGCCAGCAGCCCAGGGAGTATAGGGTACACCTTC.

The chain recombines TRBV14 with TRBJ2-3, with D uncertain. The CDR3 length is 15 residues. CDR1 and CDR2 from the germline V gene are SGHDN and FVKESK. V lost 4 bases and J 3 bases, leaving 14 bases between the germline ends. The CDR3 sequence: CASSRPARPTDTQYF. CDR3 in DNA: TGTGCCAGCAGCCGACCCGCTAGGCCTACAGATACGCAGTATTTT.

The rearrangement links TRBV5-1 to TRBJ2-5; 12 nucleotides line up with TRBD1. This CDR3 is 15 amino acids long. Unmatched junction bases numbered 6, after V lost 5 bases and J lost 4 bases. Germline V gene data show CDR1 as SGHRS and CDR2 as YFSETQ. The CDR3, as DNA: TGCGCCAGCAGGGACCGGGACAGGGGGCGAGAGACCCAGTACTTC. This encodes CASRDRDRGRETQYF.

The V and J genes are TRBV5-6 and TRBJ2-5; D unresolved. The J call is in doubt because the DNA end fits TRBJ2-7 better. The CDR3 extends over 14 amino acids. The germline gives CDR1 SGHDT, CDR2 YYEEEE. CDR3 protein: CASSFVGTRYEQYF. As DNA, the CDR3 is TGTGCCAGCAGCTTCGTCGGCACCAGATACGAGCAGTACTTC.

In its sample, this clone was seen a few times. This chain links TRBV4-1 with TRBJ2-5, with a tentative D call TRBD1 (5 bases). Trimming stripped 0 bases from V and 5 bases from J, with 10 bases between. This CDR3 region has 14 residues. From germline, CDR1 is MGHRA and CDR2 YSYEKL. CDR3 in amino acids: CASSQEGAGETQYF. The DNA for the CDR3 is TGCGCCAGCAGCCAAGAAGGGGCCGGCGAGACCCAGTACTTC.

The genes are TRBV7-9 and TRBJ2-5; tentative D call: TRBD2 (5 bases). The DNA end lines up better with TRBJ2-7; the J call may be wrong. The germline gives CDR1 SEHNR, CDR2 FQNEAQ (reference sequence). This CDR3 has 17 residues. This CDR3 reads CASSPTGRGYYDYEQYF. DNA of the CDR3: TGTGCCAGCAGCCCCACGGGGAGAGGCTACTACGACTACGAGCAGTACTTC.

The chain is built from TRBV28 and TRBJ2-2, with D perhaps TRBD2 (5 bases). The CDR3 runs 14 residues. CDR1 MDHEN and CDR2 SYDVKM come from the germline V gene. Trimming stripped 4 bases from V and 8 bases from J, with 14 bases between. This CDR3 is CASSSSGVAGELFF. The CDR3 nucleotides are TGTGCCAGCAGTTCCTCCGGGGTAGCGGGGGAGCTGTTTTTT.

The chain has TRBV27 and TRBJ2-5, with D perhaps TRBD1 (5 bases). The V gene's germline CDR1 is MNHEY and CDR2 SMNVEV (reference sequence). This CDR3 spans 14 amino acids. V was shortened by 11 bases and J by 2 bases, with 18 bases between the two germline ends. CDR3 sequence (DNA): TGTGCCTGCCGGCCCAGGGCCTCACAAGAGACCCAGTACTTC. Encoded protein: CACRPRASQETQYF.

The chain uses TRBV29-1 and TRBJ2-1; maybe TRBD2 (5 bases). Trimming left V 4 bases short and J 0 bases short, with 10 bases between. The CDR3 sequence is 14 residues long. CDR1 is SQVTM and CDR2 is ANQGSEA in the germline V gene. CDR3 loop: CSVAAGYSYNEQFF. The CDR3 DNA is TGCAGCGTTGCGGCGGGTTACTCCTACAATGAGCAGTTCTTC.

The chain combines TRBV9 with TRBJ1-1; D is ambiguous. The V and J ends lost 0 bases and 0 bases respectively, with 12 bases between them. Per the germline V gene, CDR1 is SGDLS and CDR2 is YYNGEE. The CDR3 length is 16 residues. As DNA, the CDR3 is TGTGCCAGCAGCGTAGATCCCAGCCTAATGAACACTGAAGCTTTCTTT. This codes for CASSVDPSLMNTEAFF.

The chain couples TRBV14 to TRBJ2-1; tentative D call: TRBD2 (5 bases). V gave up 1 base and J gave up 3 bases, with 13 bases separating them. Germline assignment: CDR1 SGHDN and CDR2 FVKESK. CDR3 size: 16 residues. CDR3 DNA: TGTGCCAGCAGCCAAGGACGCGGGCCTTACTACAATGAGCAGTTCTTC. Translating it yields CASSQGRGPYYNEQFF.

The chain couples TRBV5-5 to TRBJ2-2, with D unresolved. Germline V gene sequence: CDR1 SGHKS, CDR2 YYEKEE (reference sequence). The germline V and J ends were trimmed by 3 bases and 8 bases, with 14 bases remaining between them. This CDR3 comprises 14 residues. Here the CDR3 reads CASSYPDSRGELFF. The CDR3 nucleotides are TGTGCCAGCAGCTATCCTGATAGCCGAGGGGAGCTGTTTTTT.

V and J are TRBV27 and TRBJ2-7; D uncertain. Germline CDR1 and CDR2: MNHEY and SMNVEV (reference sequence). This CDR3 is built from 15 residues. The V end was cut by 2 bases, the J end by 0 bases, with 11 bases between. The CDR3 bases are TGTGCCAGCAGTTTACTGGCAAAGCCCTCCTACGAGCAGTACTTC. This gives the protein CASSLLAKPSYEQYF.

The chain is built from TRBV5-8 and TRBJ1-1, with D unresolved. CDR1 is SGHTS, CDR2 YDEGEE, per germline. V shed 1 base and J shed 2 bases, with 18 bases lying between them. This CDR3 region has 17 residues. In nucleotides, the CDR3 is TGTGCCAGCAGCTTGCCCACCAAAAGAGCAGCTAACACTGAAGCTTTCTTT. Residues: CASSLPTKRAANTEAFF.

This clone appeared a single time. The rearrangement links TRBV2 to TRBJ1-5; a possible D gene is TRBD1 (5 bases). Germline-derived CDR1 and CDR2 are SNHLY and FYNNEI. Trimming cost V 6 bases and J 2 bases, with 17 bases left between them. The CDR3 sequence is 16 residues long. CDR3 sequence reads: CASRTGPGGGNQPQHF. CDR3 bases: TGTGCCAGCAGGACGGGGCCGGGCGGCGGCAATCAGCCCCAGCATTTT.

This clone was recorded once. The CDR3 region is CASCRLPAHEQFF. CDR3 in DNA: TGTGCCAGCTGTAGACTCCCGGCCCATGAGCAGTTCTTC. This chain connects TRBV7-9 to TRBJ2-1, with no clear D. Germline V gene data show CDR1 as SEHNR and CDR2 as FQNEAQ (reference sequence). This CDR3 region has 13 residues. V dropped 8 bases and J dropped 8 bases, with 16 bases sitting between them.

The J gene is TRBJ2-7, the V gene TRBV27, with TRBD2 matching 8 bases. The CDR3 extends over 14 amino acids. Germline CDR1 is MNHEY and CDR2 is SMNVEV (reference sequence). Trimming removed 5 bases from V and 2 bases from J; junction bases left unmatched: 5. CDR3 sequence reads: CASSPGLEAYEQYF. The CDR3 bases are TGTGCCAGCAGTCCGGGACTAGAGGCCTACGAGCAGTACTTC.

On this clone: Other DNA variants within this sample encode the same CDR3. The V call is TRBV27, the J call TRBJ2-7, with 8 positions matching TRBD1. Trimming took 6 bases from V and 2 from J; bases not matched to a gene: 3. CDR3 length: 13 amino acids. Germline-derived CDR1 and CDR2 are MNHEY and SMNVEV (reference sequence). CDR3 in DNA: TGTGCCAGCAGGGGGACAGGAACCTACGAGCAGTACTTC. Translated, it gives CASRGTGTYEQYF.

The rearrangement links TRBV4-1 to TRBJ2-3, with no clear D. V lost 3 bases, J lost 3 bases, and 10 bases lay in between. Germline lookup yields CDR1 MGHRA and CDR2 YSYEKL. The CDR3 has 14 residues. The CDR3 reads CASSQVLGTDTQYF. The CDR3, as DNA: TGCGCCAGCAGCCAGGTTTTGGGTACAGATACGCAGTATTTT.